This TCR beta chain is from a study of CD8 T cells in Susac syndrome. RNA in amounts of roughly 0.5 to 1 ug was reverse transcribed with random hexamers. TCRdb analysed the immunoSEQ multiplex PCR reads with MiXCR anew, one entry per CDR3 protein. The sample holds about 130,000 distinct CDR3 sequences, around 96% seen once. Purification of the CD8+ and CD4+ T cells relied on negative isolation, and TEMRA cells underwent FACS enrichment. This clonotype was counted between two and nine times. The CDR3 is 15 residues long. The J segment lost 7 bases and the V segment lost 0 bases, leaving 7 bases of the junction unmatched. Germline V CDR1 and CDR2: SGHRS, YFSETQ.

Sequencing was carried out using CD4+ T cells from PBMCs. This receptor was obtained from a human donor in good health. The rearrangement links TRBV5-1 to TRBJ2-7; 10 nucleotides line up with TRBD2. CDR3 amino acids: CASSLALAGVGEQYF. CDR3 bases: TGCGCCAGCAGCTTGGCTCTAGCGGGAGTCGGGGAGCAGTACTTC.